This TCR beta chain was captured by sequencing in a study of metastatic and nonmetastatic thyroid tumors. TCRdb called clones again from the PCR reads with MiXCR. This sample yields 5,000 to 7,000 clones, of which less than 40% are seen a single time; more than 20% belongs to the top ten. Every patient underwent thyroid surgery untreated. Remarks on this clone: This may arise from a read error, as a much more abundant clone is one base away. Other DNA sequences within the sample encode an identical CDR3.

The CDR3 loop spans 16 amino acids. The V gene's germline CDR1 is SGHDT and CDR2 YYEEEE. Sequencing input: adjacent normal tissue. This sequence joins TRBV5-6 and TRBJ2-3; no reliable D call. This receptor was taken from a female donor with papillary thyroid cancer or a benign thyroid nodule (not recorded which). Some clones in this sample may be carry-over from other donors' samples. Written as DNA, the CDR3 is TGTGCCAGCAGTTTGGCCCTTTCCCCAAGCACAGATACGCAGTATTTT. This sequence encodes CASSLALSPSTDTQYF. Looking up the rest from reference TRBV5-6 and TRBJ2-3 gives the full variable domain: DAGVTQSPTHLIKTRGQQVTLRCSPKSGHDTVSWYQQALGQGPQFIFQYYEEEERQRGNFPDRFSGHQFPNYSSELNVNALLLGDSALYLCASSLALSPSTDTQYFGPGTRLTVL.